This TCR beta chain was captured in a study of cytomegalovirus exposure and HLA in healthy donors. About the study: Prior work identified about 120 million unique TCR beta sequences in 150 million to 200 million T cells.

Regarding the study as a whole: Associated with cytomegalovirus, according to the listing, were fewer than 200 TCR beta chains. About 90% or about 30% of the time was how often most TCR beta V segments were productive, according to an earlier analysis. A later analysis showed TCR association rates differing by HLA locus, peaking at DRB1 and lowest at HLA-C.

This clone has only a few counts. Its antigen is not identified. In the PCR, 60 Vbeta and 13 Jbeta primers were used. TCRdb's table, derived via immunoSEQ multiplex PCR, lists solely in-frame clones and lacks some. Altogether 63,000 or so clones are present, around 79% being singletons, with the ten largest covering roughly 7.4%. The ends were cut back, 5 bases at V and 7 bases at J, with 20 bases in the middle. The CDR3 has 15 residues. CDR1 is MNHEY, CDR2 SVGAGI, per germline. This TCR derives from a woman aged 25 to 39 in good health and CMV-seropositive. Material: PBMCs. The V call is TRBV6-5, the J call TRBJ1-2; D remains ambiguous. The CDR3 sequence is CASSQGGTGLCGYTF. The CDR3 DNA reads TGTGCCAGCAGTCAAGGCGGTACGGGGTTGTGTGGCTACACCTTC.